A selection of T cell receptor beta chains follows, all from one sample in a study of cytomegalovirus exposure and HLA in healthy donors. Using immunoSEQ multiplex PCR, the repertoire was profiled, and TCRdb retains in-frame clones only, with some absent. The sample lists some 120,000 clones, nearly 90% occurring once. Sequencing was carried out using PBMCs. Receptors were obtained from a man aged 25-45 years in good health and CMV-seronegative. The CDR3 runs from the conserved cysteine through the conserved F or W. Each record gives: clone size, V gene, CDR3 protein. Clone size, where shown, is once, few, many, or a class for clones that have expanded.

>.|TRBV5-1
CASSPTSGGTSYEQYF
>.|TRBV4-2
CASSRDINEKLFF
>.|TRBV11-2
CASSLHGDSYEQYF
>.|TRBV6-1
CASSEAGLRWTDTQYF
>.|TRBV7-6
CASSLAQGVHEQYF
>.|TRBV4-1
CASSQDRVDQPQHF
>once|TRBV5-6
CASSLVGQRIAKNIQYF
>many|TRBV2
CASSDGQGAATNEKLFF
>.|TRBV4-1
CASSRGQGLSYEQYF
>few|TRBV20-1
CITDRGGGYTF
>.|TRBV2
CATHKRGFDEQYF
>.|TRBV10-3
CAIKDGMNTEAFF
>.|TRBV5-1
CASNQGVEETQYF
>.|TRBV10-3
CAISESAPPDNSPLHF
>.|TRBV5-1
CATRTQSMNTEAFF
>.|TRBV28
CASSFSGSGRNEKLFF
>.|TRBV7-8
CASSSGRTRGQPQHF
>.|TRBV25-1
CASRPGTGDGARETQYF
>few|TRBV19
CASSMRTGVTGELFF
>once|TRBV2
CASNRQGISYEQYF
>.|TRBV5-1
CANSLEGADGYTF
>once|TRBV18
CASSPLDRVTEAFF
>.|TRBV15
CATSTWGRGDVETQYF
>.|TRBV27
CASSSWDSLAKNIQYF
>.|TRBV7-6
CASSLSSGGARDEQFF
>few|TRBV7-8
CASSRTGGGKGYTF
>.|TRBV5-1
CASSLDSLGTEAFF
>.|TRBV13
CASSSQGNSPLHF
>.|TRBV4-2
CASSPFYDRSASYNSPLHF
>.|TRBV5-1
CASSPQATNEKLFF
>.|TRBV28
CASSPGGPQETQYF
>.|TRBV2
CASRTGQGTNQPQHF
>.|TRBV4-3
CASSQGAGQQYF
>.|TRBV10-3
CAISEGRRSSGNTIYF
>.|TRBV6-5
CASSYVGGSTDTQYF
>.|TRBV9
CASSLSAGGSEETQYF
>once|TRBV4-1
CASSQAQWTGELFF
>.|TRBV10-2
CATRQGAWGTEAFF
>few|TRBV5-1
CASSPSQVRETQYF
>.|TRBV6-1
CASSSGPLYQYF
>.|TRBV5-8
CASSTGTGMKEDYGYTF
>.|TRBV19
CASSGQGALGNAEVFF
>.|TRBV5-4
CASSLASLIGYTF
>.|TRBV6-6
CASSQDSSGNTIYF
>.|TRBV6-6
CASSEPGKSSYEQYF
>.|TRBV11-2
CASSSVNRVTGELFF
>once|TRBV6-5
CASSYRGGAGANVLTF
>.|TRBV28
CASSLWGSSGNTIYF
>few|TRBV4-1
CASSHSAGEQPQHF
>.|TRBV5-1
CASSDLTGGLENTEAFF
>.|TRBV5-4
CASSTFSSNQPQHF
>.|TRBV27
CASSPRDFKSYNEQFF
>few|TRBV7-9
CASSLGDSAYGYTF